Presented here are 20 T cell receptor beta chains from one specimen sequenced in a study of T cells after yellow fever vaccination. TCRdb recomputed calls from the 5' RACE reads with MiXCR, one row per CDR3 protein. The table records 150,000 to 200,000 distinct CDR3 sequences, roughly 11% of them present only once. Sequences were derived from CD8+ T cells sorted from PBMCs, sampled 15 days after the yellow fever booster vaccination. The receptor source for this set is a man aged 18 to 29 who received the YFV17D yellow fever vaccine.

The chain has TRBV28 and TRBJ2-7; D possibly corresponds to TRBD1 (6 bases). The ends were cut back, 5 bases at V and 4 bases at J, with 15 bases in the middle. The CDR3 has 14 residues. Germline CDR1 is MDHEN and CDR2 is SYDVKM. The CDR3 DNA reads as TGTGCCAGCAGTCTTAAGAGGGGGTGGTACGAGCAGTACGTC. As protein: CASSLKRGWYEQYV.

The V and J genes are TRBV6-2 or TRBV6-3 and TRBJ1-6; the D is unclear. Per germline, CDR1 MNHEY and CDR2 SVGEGT. There are 17 residues in the CDR3. Trimming left V 0 bases short and J 9 bases short, with 18 bases between. CDR3 DNA sequence: TGTGCCAGCAGTTACTCGATAGTGCCATTCGGCGGTTCACCCCTCCACTTT. Its protein product is CASSYSIVPFGGSPLHF.

In its sample, this clonotype was seen a few times. The chain couples TRBV6-2 or TRBV6-3 to TRBJ2-1, with TRBD2 matching 9 bases. The CDR3 length is 14 residues. Germline V gene data show CDR1 as MNHEY and CDR2 as SVGEGT. The V and J ends lost 5 bases and 7 bases, in that order; junction bases with no gene match: 6. CDR3 loop: CASSHAGGRNEQFF. In DNA form, the CDR3 reads TGTGCCAGCAGTCATGCGGGGGGGCGAAATGAGCAGTTCTTC.

This clonotype has a handful of counts. J is TRBJ1-2 and V is TRBV3-1; possible D gene TRBD1, 6 bases. The germline V and J ends were trimmed by 4 bases and 0 bases, with 12 bases remaining between them. Looked up from germline, CDR1 is LGHDT and CDR2 is YNNKEL (reference sequence). There are 15 residues in the CDR3. This CDR3 reads CASSPGARANYGYTF. CDR3 DNA: TGTGCCAGCAGCCCAGGGGCGCGAGCTAACTATGGCTACACCTTC.

This clonotype has more than one count but fewer than ten. The chain combines TRBV4-1 with TRBJ2-5; D is perhaps TRBD2 (7 bases). This CDR3 has 17 residues. Trimming took 0 bases from V and 7 from J, leaving 21 bases between them. The germline gives CDR1 MGHRA, CDR2 YSYEKL. The CDR3 DNA follows: TGCGCCAGCAGCCAAGACCCGGGTTTGGGGGGGCTGGCGACCCAGTACTTC. As protein: CASSQDPGLGGLATQYF.

This clonotype was observed many times. A clone one base away is much larger, so this may be a read error. The rearrangement uses TRBV12-3 or TRBV12-4 and TRBJ2-3; D unresolved. The CDR3 spans 11 residues. Trimming shortened V by 3 bases and J by 2 bases, and 0 bases separated the two germline ends. Written as DNA, the CDR3 is TGTGCCAGCAGTTTCACAGATACGCAGTATTTT. As protein: CASSFTDTQYF.

This chain connects TRBV29-1 to TRBJ2-4, with 7 bases matching TRBD2. The CDR3 consists of 12 residues. The trim removed 4 bases at V and 6 bases at J, leaving 3 bases unmatched. Germline CDR1 SQVTM, CDR2 ANQGSEA. CDR3 in amino acids: CSVGGEGNIQYF. As DNA, the CDR3 is TGCAGCGTTGGGGGGGAGGGAAACATTCAGTACTTC.

CDR3 in amino acids: CASSLPSDTQYF. CDR3 nucleotide sequence: TGTGCCAGCAGCCTACCCTCAGATACGCAGTATTTT. The chain recombines TRBV27 with TRBJ2-3; D is undetermined. The CDR3 is made up of 12 amino acids. The V and J ends lost 6 bases and 4 bases respectively, with 8 bases between them. CDR1 is MNHEY and CDR2 is SMNVEV in the germline V gene (reference sequence).

This clonotype has a handful of counts. The chain is built from TRBV3-1 and TRBJ2-7; TRBD2 matches at 9 bases. With 0 bases clipped from V and 4 bases from J, the junction kept 10 bases outside the gene matches. The CDR3 spans 17 residues. CDR1 LGHDT and CDR2 YNNKEL come from the germline V gene (reference sequence). This CDR3 is CASSQDLGGGAAYEQYF. CDR3 DNA sequence: TGTGCCAGCAGCCAAGATTTGGGCGGGGGGGCCGCTTACGAGCAGTACTTC.

V usage is TRBV6-5 and J usage is TRBJ2-7, with D perhaps given as TRBD1 or TRBD2 (5 bases each). This CDR3 spans 17 amino acids. The ends were cut back, 2 bases at V and 3 bases at J, with 20 bases in the middle. CDR1 MNHEY and CDR2 SVGAGI come from the germline V gene. The chain's CDR3 is CASSYGGIARHNYEQYF. In nucleotides, the CDR3 is TGTGCCAGCAGTTACGGGGGTATCGCAAGACACAACTACGAGCAGTACTTC.

In this sample, this clonotype turned up many times. This chain uses TRBV20-1 with TRBJ1-1; TRBD1 matches 7 bases. V trimming: 0 bases; J trimming: 3 bases; junction bases outside the gene matches: 7. Germline V gene sequence: CDR1 DFQATT, CDR2 SNEGSKA (reference sequence). CDR3 length equals 15 residues. The CDR3 sequence is CSARDGETGDTEAFF. The CDR3 nucleotides are TGCAGTGCTAGAGATGGGGAAACAGGGGACACTGAAGCTTTCTTT.

This chain connects TRBV7-2 to TRBJ2-3; D gene uncertain. Trimming took off 3 bases at V and 0 bases at J, with 10 bases between the two ends. The CDR3 spans 15 residues. Germline CDR1 reads SGHTA; CDR2 reads FQGNSA. CDR3 region: CASSLGSASTDTQYF. The CDR3 DNA is TGTGCCAGCAGCTTGGGTTCGGCTAGCACAGATACGCAGTATTTT. Full variable domain (rest looked up from reference TRBV7-2 and TRBJ2-3): GAGVSQSPSNKVTEKGKDVELRCDPISGHTALYWYRQSLGQGLEFLIYFQGNSAPDKSGLPSDRFSAERTGGSVSTLTIQRTQQEDSAVYLCASSLGSASTDTQYFGPGTRLTVL.

The chain uses TRBV28 and TRBJ2-3; D tentatively fits TRBD1 or TRBD2 (5 bases each). The CDR3 has 14 amino acids. The V end lost 3 bases, the J end lost 3 bases, and 10 bases lay between the germline ends. Germline V gene lookup returns CDR1 MDHEN and CDR2 SYDVKM. The CDR3 loop is CASSLGVVTDTQYF. For the CDR3, the DNA is TGTGCCAGCAGTTTGGGGGTAGTTACAGATACGCAGTATTTT.

This clonotype was recorded a few times. This chain connects TRBV7-8 to TRBJ2-7; D is undetermined. CDR1 SGHVS and CDR2 FQNEAQ come from the germline V gene. V was clipped by 0 bases and J by 5 bases, with 11 bases between them. There are 14 residues in the CDR3. Here the CDR3 reads CASSLATNWDEQYF. The CDR3, as DNA: TGTGCCAGCAGCTTAGCGACGAATTGGGACGAGCAGTACTTC.

The chain recombines TRBV19 with TRBJ1-1; TRBD1 matches 10 bases. The trim removed 10 bases at V and 6 bases at J, leaving 11 bases unmatched. The CDR3 spans 14 residues. Germline V lookup: CDR1 LNHDA, CDR2 SQIVND (reference sequence). The CDR3 sequence is CATRPGTGAAEAFF. CDR3 coding DNA: TGTGCCACTCGTCCCGGGACAGGGGCGGCTGAAGCTTTCTTT.

In this sample, this clonotype turned up a few times. V and J are TRBV20-1 and TRBJ2-5; TRBD1 might be the D (6 bases). The length of the CDR3 is 14 residues. The V gene's germline CDR1 is DFQATT and CDR2 SNEGSKA (reference sequence). Between the trimmed V and J ends, which lost 0 bases and 5 bases, there was a span of 13 bases. For the CDR3, the DNA is TGCAGTGCTAGAGAACTTGGGGGCGGGGAGACCCAGTACTTC. Translated: CSARELGGGETQYF.

The sample holds many counts of this clonotype. The chain recombines TRBV4-1 with TRBJ2-5, with TRBD1 matching 12 bases. Germline V lookup: CDR1 MGHRA, CDR2 YSYEKL. The CDR3 spans 14 residues. Trimming removed 0 bases from V and 9 bases from J; junction bases left unmatched: 2. The DNA of the CDR3 is TGCGCCAGCAGCCAAGAATGGGACAGGGGGCCCCAGTACTTC. The encoded protein is CASSQEWDRGPQYF.

V gene TRBV5-1 combines with J gene TRBJ2-7; 7 nucleotides agree with TRBD2. This CDR3 contains 14 residues. The V gene's germline CDR1 is SGHRS and CDR2 YFSETQ. The ends lost 4 bases at V and 4 bases at J; junction bases unmatched: 8. CDR3 in amino acids: CASSPGGNLYEQYV. CDR3 bases: TGCGCCAGCAGCCCGGGGGGAAACCTATACGAGCAGTACGTC.

The chain has TRBV4-3 and TRBJ2-3; possible D gene TRBD2, 6 bases. V lost 0 bases to trimming and J lost 2 bases, with 12 bases between them. Looked up from germline, CDR1 is LGHNA and CDR2 is YSLEER. The CDR3 runs 16 residues. The chain's CDR3 is CASSQDGVADTDTQYF. The CDR3, as DNA: TGCGCCAGCAGCCAAGATGGAGTAGCGGACACAGATACGCAGTATTTT.

The chain joins TRBV20-1 to TRBJ1-2; 9 bases line up with TRBD1. The CDR3 sequence is 13 residues long. V shed 8 bases and J 2 bases; nucleotides not matched to a gene: 6. Germline V gives CDR1 DFQATT, CDR2 SNEGSKA (reference sequence). The CDR3 DNA follows: TGCAGTACTGGGACAGGGCGGAACTATGGCTACACCTTC. Amino acid sequence: CSTGTGRNYGYTF.